This is a list of T cell receptor beta chains from one sample in a study of cytomegalovirus exposure and HLA in healthy donors. Data came from immunoSEQ multiplex PCR; TCRdb stores just in-frame clones and leaves some out. The sample has more than 110,000 clones, 65% to 85% seen once; the top ten hold roughly 1%. Sequencing input: PBMCs. All receptors derive from a young man in good health and CMV-seronegative. CDR3s include the opening cysteine and the closing phenylalanine or tryptophan. D genes are given only for firm matches. Rows give clone size only sometimes, using once, few, many, or a class for an expanded clone.

clone_size: -; j_call: TRBJ1-1; d_call: -; v_call: TRBV27; cdr3_nt: TGTGCCAGCAGTTTATCTCCGGTGGGCGGGCCTTTCTTT; cdr3_aa: CASSLSPVGGPFF
clone_size: -; j_call: TRBJ2-7; d_call: -; v_call: TRBV7-2; cdr3_nt: TGTGCCAGCAGCAGAGACAGCCTTCGCTCCTACGAGCAGTACTTC; cdr3_aa: CASSRDSLRSYEQYF
clone_size: few; j_call: TRBJ1-2; d_call: TRBD1; v_call: TRBV6-6; cdr3_nt: TGTGCCAGCAATCACAGGGGTGGCTACACCTTC; cdr3_aa: CASNHRGGYTF
clone_size: -; j_call: TRBJ1-6; d_call: TRBD1; v_call: TRBV6-4; cdr3_nt: TGTGCCAGCAGTGACTCGACAGGGAGGAATTCACCCCTCCACTTT; cdr3_aa: CASSDSTGRNSPLHF
clone_size: -; j_call: TRBJ2-5; d_call: TRBD1; v_call: TRBV7-2; cdr3_nt: TGTGCCAGCAGCTTAGTAGACAGGGCCCAAGAGACCCAGTACTTC; cdr3_aa: CASSLVDRAQETQYF
clone_size: -; j_call: TRBJ1-2; d_call: -; v_call: TRBV5-8; cdr3_nt: TGTGCCAGCAGCTTGTCGGAGGTCTCCTTAACCTTC; cdr3_aa: CASSLSEVSLTF
clone_size: -; j_call: TRBJ1-1; d_call: -; v_call: TRBV5-1; cdr3_nt: TGCGCCAGCAGCTTGGGAGGGCCGTCGAACACTGAAGCTTTCTTT; cdr3_aa: CASSLGGPSNTEAFF
clone_size: -; j_call: TRBJ2-5; d_call: -; v_call: TRBV11-3; cdr3_nt: TGTGCCAGCAGCTTAGTGGGAACAGGGCACGAGACCCAGTACTTC; cdr3_aa: CASSLVGTGHETQYF
clone_size: -; j_call: TRBJ1-5; d_call: -; v_call: TRBV4-3; cdr3_nt: TGCGCCAGCAGCCAAGACCCGAGAGCGAATCAGCCCCAGCATTTT; cdr3_aa: CASSQDPRANQPQHF
clone_size: -; j_call: TRBJ1-1; d_call: -; v_call: TRBV6-5; cdr3_nt: TGTGCCAGCAGTTACCCCCCCCGAGGACAGAACACTGAAGCTTTCTTT; cdr3_aa: CASSYPPRGQNTEAFF
clone_size: once; j_call: TRBJ1-4; d_call: TRBD1; v_call: TRBV6-5; cdr3_nt: TGTGCCAGCAGTCCAGGGGGCCCAACTAATGAAAAACTGTTTTTT; cdr3_aa: CASSPGGPTNEKLFF
clone_size: few; j_call: TRBJ1-4; d_call: TRBD1; v_call: TRBV6-5; cdr3_nt: TGTGCCAGCAGTTCTCAGGGGGAGTGGGAAAAACTGTTTTTT; cdr3_aa: CASSSQGEWEKLFF
clone_size: -; j_call: TRBJ1-2; d_call: -; v_call: TRBV6-1; cdr3_nt: TGTGCCAGCAGTTTAACCGGGACAAACTATGGCTACACCTTC; cdr3_aa: CASSLTGTNYGYTF
clone_size: -; j_call: TRBJ1-2; d_call: TRBD1; v_call: TRBV7-2; cdr3_nt: TGTGCCAGCAGCTTAGATATGGGGACAGGGCGGGGCTACACCTTC; cdr3_aa: CASSLDMGTGRGYTF
clone_size: -; j_call: TRBJ1-1; d_call: -; v_call: TRBV6-1; cdr3_nt: TGTGCCGCGTCCGACACTTACACTGAAGCTTTCTTT; cdr3_aa: CAASDTYTEAFF
clone_size: -; j_call: TRBJ2-2; d_call: TRBD1; v_call: TRBV5-1; cdr3_nt: TGCGCCAGCAGCCCCATCAACTTTGCCGGGACAGGGAAGTCCGGGGAGCTGTTTTTT; cdr3_aa: CASSPINFAGTGKSGELFF
clone_size: -; j_call: TRBJ1-4; d_call: -; v_call: TRBV29-1; cdr3_nt: TGCAGCGTCGCCCACAGGGATGAAAAACTGTTTTTT; cdr3_aa: CSVAHRDEKLFF
clone_size: -; j_call: TRBJ1-6; d_call: -; v_call: TRBV19; cdr3_nt: TGTGCCAGTAGTCCGAACCCCGACAGGTTCTTCTCCTATAATTCACCCCTCCACTTT; cdr3_aa: CASSPNPDRFFSYNSPLHF
clone_size: -; j_call: TRBJ2-5; d_call: -; v_call: TRBV15; cdr3_nt: TGTGCCACCAGCAGTCGGGGGGAGACCCAGTACTTC; cdr3_aa: CATSSRGETQYF
clone_size: -; j_call: TRBJ2-7; d_call: -; v_call: TRBV7-2; cdr3_nt: -; cdr3_aa: CASSQGVGQGSFF
clone_size: few; j_call: TRBJ2-7; d_call: -; v_call: TRBV6-6; cdr3_nt: TGTGCCAGCAGTTTACCAACTTTCTACGAGCAGTACTTC; cdr3_aa: CASSLPTFYEQYF
clone_size: once; j_call: TRBJ2-7; d_call: TRBD1; v_call: TRBV7-9; cdr3_nt: TGTGCCAGCAGCCGGGACAGGGCTAACGACGAGCAGTACTTC; cdr3_aa: CASSRDRANDEQYF
clone_size: -; j_call: TRBJ1-2; d_call: -; v_call: TRBV6-1; cdr3_nt: TGTGCCAGCAGTCAACATGTTGAAGATGGCTACACCTTC; cdr3_aa: CASSQHVEDGYTF
clone_size: few; j_call: TRBJ1-4; d_call: -; v_call: TRBV2; cdr3_nt: TGTGCCAGCAGTGACCCCGTTTTGCAGGGTGATTATGGAAAACTGTTTTTT; cdr3_aa: CASSDPVLQGDYGKLFF
clone_size: -; j_call: TRBJ1-2; d_call: -; v_call: TRBV27; cdr3_nt: TGTGCCAGCAGTCCCACGGGTCAGGGGTATGGCTACACCTTC; cdr3_aa: CASSPTGQGYGYTF
clone_size: -; j_call: TRBJ1-1; d_call: TRBD1; v_call: TRBV27; cdr3_nt: TGTGCCAGCAGTGCGTACAGGGGGAGAGGGACTGAAGCTTTCTTT; cdr3_aa: CASSAYRGRGTEAFF
clone_size: -; j_call: TRBJ2-1; d_call: TRBD2; v_call: TRBV5-1; cdr3_nt: TGCGCCAGCAGCCCGGGACTAGCGGGGGGATACTACAATGAGCAGTTCTTC; cdr3_aa: CASSPGLAGGYYNEQFF
clone_size: -; j_call: TRBJ1-1; d_call: TRBD1; v_call: TRBV12-5; cdr3_nt: TGTGCTAGTGGCTCCGGACAGGGGATCTCTGAAGCTTTCTTT; cdr3_aa: CASGSGQGISEAFF
clone_size: -; j_call: TRBJ2-3; d_call: TRBD2; v_call: TRBV18; cdr3_nt: TGTGCCAGCTCAAGTCTCACCTTAGCGGGGGTAGGCACAGATACGCAGTATTTT; cdr3_aa: CASSSLTLAGVGTDTQYF
clone_size: -; j_call: TRBJ1-4; d_call: -; v_call: TRBV19; cdr3_nt: TGTGCCAGTAGTTCTATCTTCGCCGGGACTAATGAAAAACTGTTTTTT; cdr3_aa: CASSSIFAGTNEKLFF
clone_size: -; j_call: TRBJ1-1; d_call: -; v_call: TRBV11-2; cdr3_nt: TGTGCCAGCAGCTTAGAGTGGCGGATGAAGAACACTGAAGCTTTCTTT; cdr3_aa: CASSLEWRMKNTEAFF
clone_size: -; j_call: TRBJ1-2; d_call: -; v_call: TRBV5-1; cdr3_nt: TGCGCCAGCAGCACCCAGGGGTGGGACTATGGCTACACCTTC; cdr3_aa: CASSTQGWDYGYTF
clone_size: -; j_call: TRBJ1-4; d_call: TRBD1; v_call: TRBV7-6; cdr3_nt: TGTGCCAGCAGCCCGCGGACCAGTCGCAGGGGGGATGAAAAACTGTTTTTT; cdr3_aa: CASSPRTSRRGDEKLFF
clone_size: -; j_call: TRBJ2-1; d_call: -; v_call: TRBV7-2; cdr3_nt: TGTGCCAGCAGCTTCCGATGGGGGGACAATGAGCAGTTCTTC; cdr3_aa: CASSFRWGDNEQFF
clone_size: -; j_call: TRBJ1-2; d_call: -; v_call: TRBV4-3; cdr3_nt: TGCGCCAGCAGCCAAGATGGTGAGGGAAGCTACACCTTC; cdr3_aa: CASSQDGEGSYTF
clone_size: -; j_call: TRBJ2-6; d_call: TRBD1; v_call: TRBV10-3; cdr3_nt: TGTGCCATCAGGGGGGGACAGGGGCCCTCTGGGGCCAACGTCCTGACTTTC; cdr3_aa: CAIRGGQGPSGANVLTF
clone_size: -; j_call: TRBJ1-3; d_call: TRBD1; v_call: TRBV19; cdr3_nt: TGTGCCAGTAGTACCTTCGGGACAGGTGGAAACACCATATATTTT; cdr3_aa: CASSTFGTGGNTIYF
clone_size: -; j_call: TRBJ2-2; d_call: TRBD1; v_call: TRBV5-5; cdr3_nt: TGTGCCAGCAGCTTGGATGGTCGCAGGGGGTTTAACACCGGGGAGCTGTTTTTT; cdr3_aa: CASSLDGRRGFNTGELFF
clone_size: -; j_call: TRBJ1-2; d_call: TRBD1; v_call: TRBV27; cdr3_nt: TGTACCAGCAGACGACAGGGGGCTGACTATGGCTACACCTTC; cdr3_aa: CTSRRQGADYGYTF
clone_size: -; j_call: TRBJ2-3; d_call: -; v_call: TRBV29-1; cdr3_nt: TGCAGCGTTGAAAGCGCAGATACGCAGTATTTT; cdr3_aa: CSVESADTQYF
clone_size: -; j_call: TRBJ2-7; d_call: TRBD1; v_call: TRBV9; cdr3_nt: TGTGCCAGCAGCGTAGCTGGGGACAGGACCTACGAGCAGTACTTC; cdr3_aa: CASSVAGDRTYEQYF
clone_size: -; j_call: TRBJ1-6; d_call: -; v_call: TRBV7-9; cdr3_nt: TGTGCCAGCAGCCCCACCGGGCAGGGGATGGATTCACCCCTCCACTTT; cdr3_aa: CASSPTGQGMDSPLHF
clone_size: -; j_call: TRBJ1-1; d_call: TRBD1; v_call: TRBV5-4; cdr3_nt: TGTGCCAGCACCAAGAAGGGACAGGGGGAAACTGAAGCTTTCTTT; cdr3_aa: CASTKKGQGETEAFF
clone_size: -; j_call: TRBJ2-2; d_call: -; v_call: TRBV19; cdr3_nt: TGTGCCAGTAGCAACCAGGCTAACACCGGGGAGCTGTTTTTT; cdr3_aa: CASSNQANTGELFF